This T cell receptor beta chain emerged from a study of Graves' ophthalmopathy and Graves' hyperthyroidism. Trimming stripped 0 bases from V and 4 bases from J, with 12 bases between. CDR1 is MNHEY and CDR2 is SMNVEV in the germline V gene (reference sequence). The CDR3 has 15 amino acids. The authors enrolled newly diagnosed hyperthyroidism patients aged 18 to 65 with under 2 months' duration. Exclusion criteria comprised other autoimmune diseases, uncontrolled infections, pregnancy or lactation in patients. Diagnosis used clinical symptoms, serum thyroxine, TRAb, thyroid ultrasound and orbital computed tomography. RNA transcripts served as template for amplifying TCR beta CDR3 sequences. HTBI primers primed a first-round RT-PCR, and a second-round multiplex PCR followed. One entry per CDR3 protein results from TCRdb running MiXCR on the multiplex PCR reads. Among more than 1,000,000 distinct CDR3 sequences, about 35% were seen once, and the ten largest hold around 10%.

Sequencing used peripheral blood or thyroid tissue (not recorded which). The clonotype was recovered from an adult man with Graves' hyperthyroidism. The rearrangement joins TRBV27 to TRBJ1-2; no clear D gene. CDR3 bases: TGTGCCAGCAGTTTATCGAGGGAAACGCTCTATGGCTACACCTTC. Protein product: CASSLSRETLYGYTF.